The T cell receptor beta chain described here comes from a study of shared clonotypes between healthy human individuals. Produced via immunoSEQ multiplex PCR; TCRdb's table is partial and in-frame only. This repertoire shows some 700,000 clones, about nine tenths found once; its top ten account for 30% to 40%. Germline loops: CDR1 MNHNY, CDR2 SVGAGI (reference sequence). The CDR3 sequence is 15 residues long. V was clipped by 6 bases and J by 8 bases; unmatched bases: 15. Note on this clone: Its antigen remains unknown.

Study-level findings and limits: Clonotypes shared by all four sorted-subset donors had higher generation probabilities than non-shared clonotypes.

This clonotype originated in a man younger than 35 in good health. Some clones in this sample may be carry-over from other donors' samples. Sample: memory CD8+ T cells from PBMCs. The subset was: CD45RO+ cells pooled with CCR7-negative TemRA cells. The chain joins TRBV6-6 to TRBJ1-1; 7 bases align to TRBD1. CDR3 sequence reads: CASSWTGRLSAEAFF. The DNA for the CDR3 is TGTGCCAGCAGCTGGACAGGCCGATTGAGCGCCGAAGCTTTCTTT.